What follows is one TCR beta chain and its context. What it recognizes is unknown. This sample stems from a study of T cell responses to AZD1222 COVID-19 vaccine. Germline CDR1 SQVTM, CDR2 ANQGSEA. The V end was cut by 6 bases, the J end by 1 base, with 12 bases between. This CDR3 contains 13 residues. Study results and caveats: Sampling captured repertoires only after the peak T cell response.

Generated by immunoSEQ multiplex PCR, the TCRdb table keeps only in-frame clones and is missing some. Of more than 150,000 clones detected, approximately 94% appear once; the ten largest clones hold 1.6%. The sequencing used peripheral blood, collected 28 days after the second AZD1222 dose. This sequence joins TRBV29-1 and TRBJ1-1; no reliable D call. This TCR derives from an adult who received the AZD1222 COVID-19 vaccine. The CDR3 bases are TGCAGCGTCGAGCCCCGCACGAACACTGAAGCTTTCTTT. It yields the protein CSVEPRTNTEAFF.